This T cell receptor (beta chain) was sequenced in a study of T cells after yellow fever vaccination. Study-level results: Researchers cautioned that FACS-sorted repertoires could harbor abundant clonotypes contaminating from the bulk population. Most clones from primary vaccination resurfaced after the booster (around 97% CD4, less than 90% CD8).

V was cut by 8 bases and J by 3 bases, with 17 bases left in between. CDR1 WNHNN and CDR2 SYGVQD come from the germline V gene (reference sequence). The CDR3 has 14 residues. This clonotype was seen many times. Its target is unknown. TCRdb fed the 5' RACE reads into MiXCR, producing one record per CDR3 protein. This sample has about 130,000 distinct CDR3 sequences, with more than 6.5% found just once. The sequence was collected from a man aged 18 to 29 who received the YFV17D yellow fever vaccine. This chain links TRBV10-1 with TRBJ2-7; tentatively, D is TRBD1 (6 bases). The sample here was CD4+ T cells sorted from PBMCs, taken 9 to 10 days after the first yellow fever vaccination. DNA for the CDR3: TGCGCCAGCCTAATTACGGGACATATCTACGAGCAGTACTTC. This encodes CASLITGHIYEQYF.